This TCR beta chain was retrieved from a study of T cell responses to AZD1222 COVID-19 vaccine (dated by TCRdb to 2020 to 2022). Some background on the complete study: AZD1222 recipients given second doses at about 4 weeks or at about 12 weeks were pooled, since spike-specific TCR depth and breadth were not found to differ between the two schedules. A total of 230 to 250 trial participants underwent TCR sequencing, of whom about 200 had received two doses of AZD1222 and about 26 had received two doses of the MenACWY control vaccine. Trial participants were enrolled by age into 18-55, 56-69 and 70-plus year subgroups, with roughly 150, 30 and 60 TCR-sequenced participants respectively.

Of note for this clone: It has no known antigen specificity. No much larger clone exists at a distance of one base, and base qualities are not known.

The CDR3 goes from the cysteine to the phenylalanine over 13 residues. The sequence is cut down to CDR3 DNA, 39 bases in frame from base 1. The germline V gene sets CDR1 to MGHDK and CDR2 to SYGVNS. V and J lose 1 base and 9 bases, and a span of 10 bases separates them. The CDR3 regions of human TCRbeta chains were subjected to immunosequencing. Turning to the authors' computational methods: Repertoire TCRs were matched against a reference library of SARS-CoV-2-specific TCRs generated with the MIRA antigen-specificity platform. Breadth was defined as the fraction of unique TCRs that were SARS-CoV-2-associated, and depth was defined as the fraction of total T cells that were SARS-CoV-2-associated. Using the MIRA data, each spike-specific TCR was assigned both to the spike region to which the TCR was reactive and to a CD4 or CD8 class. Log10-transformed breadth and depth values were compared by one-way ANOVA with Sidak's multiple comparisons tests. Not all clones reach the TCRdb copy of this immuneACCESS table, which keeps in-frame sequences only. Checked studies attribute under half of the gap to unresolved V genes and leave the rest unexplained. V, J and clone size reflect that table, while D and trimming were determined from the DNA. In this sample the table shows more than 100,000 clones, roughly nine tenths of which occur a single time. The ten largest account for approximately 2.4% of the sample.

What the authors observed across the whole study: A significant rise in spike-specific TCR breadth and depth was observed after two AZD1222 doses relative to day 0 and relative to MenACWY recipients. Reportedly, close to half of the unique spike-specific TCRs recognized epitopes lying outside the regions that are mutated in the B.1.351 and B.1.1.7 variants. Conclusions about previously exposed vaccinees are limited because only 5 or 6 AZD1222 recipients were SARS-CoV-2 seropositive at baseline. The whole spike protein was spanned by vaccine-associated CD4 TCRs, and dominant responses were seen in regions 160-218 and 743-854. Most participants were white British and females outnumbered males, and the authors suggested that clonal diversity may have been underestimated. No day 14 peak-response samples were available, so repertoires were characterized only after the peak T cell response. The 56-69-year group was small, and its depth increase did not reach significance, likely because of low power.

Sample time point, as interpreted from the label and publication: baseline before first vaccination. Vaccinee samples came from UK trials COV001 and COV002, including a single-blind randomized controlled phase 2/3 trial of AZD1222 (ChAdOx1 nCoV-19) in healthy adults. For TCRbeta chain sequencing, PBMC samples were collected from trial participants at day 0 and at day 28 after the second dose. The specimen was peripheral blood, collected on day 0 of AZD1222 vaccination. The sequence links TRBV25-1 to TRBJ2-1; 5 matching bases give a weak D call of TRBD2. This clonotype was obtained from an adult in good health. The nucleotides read TGTGCCAGCAGTGAATTCGAAGGGAGTGAGCAGTTCTTC. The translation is CASSEFEGSEQFF.